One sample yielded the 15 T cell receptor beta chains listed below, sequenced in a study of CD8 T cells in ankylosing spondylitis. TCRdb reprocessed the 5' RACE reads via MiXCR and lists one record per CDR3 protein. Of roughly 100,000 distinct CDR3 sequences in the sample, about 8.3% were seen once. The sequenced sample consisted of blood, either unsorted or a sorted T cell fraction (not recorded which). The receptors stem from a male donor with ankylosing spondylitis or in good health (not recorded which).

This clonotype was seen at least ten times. The CDR3: CSARELAGGRYEQFF. The CDR3 region has the DNA TGCAGTGCTAGAGAACTAGCGGGGGGAAGATATGAGCAGTTCTTC. J is TRBJ2-1 and V is TRBV20-1; the match to TRBD2 covers 12 bases. With V trimmed by 0 bases and J by 8 bases, 5 bases remained unmatched. The length of the CDR3 is 15 residues. Looked up from germline, CDR1 is DFQATT and CDR2 is SNEGSKA (reference sequence).

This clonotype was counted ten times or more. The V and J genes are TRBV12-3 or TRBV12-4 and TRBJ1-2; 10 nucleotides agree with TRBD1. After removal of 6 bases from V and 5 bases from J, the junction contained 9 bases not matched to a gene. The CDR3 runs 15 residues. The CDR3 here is CASSKWDRGGYGYTF. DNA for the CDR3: TGTGCCAGCAGCAAGTGGGACAGGGGTGGATATGGCTACACCTTC.

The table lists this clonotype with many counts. The CDR3 sequence is CASSLGQSNQPQHF. As DNA, the CDR3 is TGTGCCAGCAGTTTGGGACAAAGCAATCAGCCCCAGCATTTT. The V and J genes are TRBV12-3 or TRBV12-4 and TRBJ1-5, with D possibly TRBD1 on 6 matching bases. This CDR3 contains 14 residues. Trimming shortened V by 3 bases and J by 1 base, and 7 bases separated the two germline ends.

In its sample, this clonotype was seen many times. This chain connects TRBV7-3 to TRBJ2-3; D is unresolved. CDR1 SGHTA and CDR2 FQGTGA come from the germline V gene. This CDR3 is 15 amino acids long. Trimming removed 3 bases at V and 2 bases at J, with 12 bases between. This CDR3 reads CASSFGQRSTDTQYF. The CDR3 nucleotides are TGTGCCAGCAGCTTTGGGCAGCGATCCACAGATACGCAGTATTTT.

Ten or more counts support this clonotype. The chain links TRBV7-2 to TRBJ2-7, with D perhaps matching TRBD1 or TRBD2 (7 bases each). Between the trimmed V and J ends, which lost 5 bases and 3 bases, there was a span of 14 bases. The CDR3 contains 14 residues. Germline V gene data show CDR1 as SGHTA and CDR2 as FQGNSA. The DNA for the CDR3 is TGTGCCAGCAGCGCGGGGGACAGTTACTACGAGCAGTACTTC. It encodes CASSAGDSYYEQYF. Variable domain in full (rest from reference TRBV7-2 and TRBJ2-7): GAGVSQSPSNKVTEKGKDVELRCDPISGHTALYWYRQSLGQGLEFLIYFQGNSAPDKSGLPSDRFSAERTGGSVSTLTIQRTQQEDSAVYLCASSAGDSYYEQYFGPGTRLTVT.

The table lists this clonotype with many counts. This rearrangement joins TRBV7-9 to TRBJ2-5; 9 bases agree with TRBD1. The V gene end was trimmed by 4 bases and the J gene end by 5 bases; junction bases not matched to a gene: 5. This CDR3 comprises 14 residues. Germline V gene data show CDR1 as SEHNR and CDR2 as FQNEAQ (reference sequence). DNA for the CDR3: TGTGCCAGCAGCTGGGCGACAGGGGGTGAGACCCAGTACTTC. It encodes CASSWATGGETQYF. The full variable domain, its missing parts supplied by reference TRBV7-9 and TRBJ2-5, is DTGVSQNPRHKITKRGQNVTFRCDPISEHNRLYWYRQTLGQGPEFLTYFQNEAQLEKSRLLSDRFSAERPKGSFSTLEIQRTEQGDSAMYLCASSWATGGETQYFGPGTRLLVL.

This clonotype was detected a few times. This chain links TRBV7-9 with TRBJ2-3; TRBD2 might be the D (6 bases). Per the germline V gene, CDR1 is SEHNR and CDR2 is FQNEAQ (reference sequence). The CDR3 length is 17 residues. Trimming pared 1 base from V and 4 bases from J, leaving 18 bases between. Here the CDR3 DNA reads TGTGCCAGCAGCTTAGGGAGGGACCGATTGATCGCAGATACGCAGTATTTT. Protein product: CASSLGRDRLIADTQYF.

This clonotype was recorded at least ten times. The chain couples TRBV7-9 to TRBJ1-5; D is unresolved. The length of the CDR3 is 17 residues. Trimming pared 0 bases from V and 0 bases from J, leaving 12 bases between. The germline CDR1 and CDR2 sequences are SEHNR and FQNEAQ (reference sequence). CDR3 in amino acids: CASSLATFQRSNQPQHF. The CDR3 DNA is TGTGCCAGCAGCTTAGCGACGTTCCAGCGTAGCAATCAGCCCCAGCATTTT. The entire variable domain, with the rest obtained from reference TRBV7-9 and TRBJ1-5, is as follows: DTGVSQNPRHKITKRGQNVTFRCDPISEHNRLYWYRQTLGQGPEFLTYFQNEAQLEKSRLLSDRFSAERPKGSFSTLEIQRTEQGDSAMYLCASSLATFQRSNQPQHFGDGTRLSIL.

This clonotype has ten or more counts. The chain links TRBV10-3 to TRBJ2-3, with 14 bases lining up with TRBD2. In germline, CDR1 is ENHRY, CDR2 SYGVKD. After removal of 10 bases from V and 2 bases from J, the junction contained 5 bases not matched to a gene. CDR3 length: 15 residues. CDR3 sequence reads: CATRLAGGNTDTQYF. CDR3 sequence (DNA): TGTGCCACTAGACTAGCGGGGGGGAACACAGATACGCAGTATTTT.

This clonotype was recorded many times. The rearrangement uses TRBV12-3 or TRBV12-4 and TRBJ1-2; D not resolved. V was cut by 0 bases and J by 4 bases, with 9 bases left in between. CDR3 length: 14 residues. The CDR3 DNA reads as TGTGCCAGCAGTTTAGCGGTGCAGGCCTATGGCTACACCTTC. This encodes CASSLAVQAYGYTF.

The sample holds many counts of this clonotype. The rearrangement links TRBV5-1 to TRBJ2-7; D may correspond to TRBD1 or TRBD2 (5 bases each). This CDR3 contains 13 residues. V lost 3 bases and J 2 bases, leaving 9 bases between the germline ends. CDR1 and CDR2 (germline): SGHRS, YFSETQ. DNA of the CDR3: TGCGCCAGCAGCTGGTGGGGGACCTACGAGCAGTACTTC. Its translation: CASSWWGTYEQYF.

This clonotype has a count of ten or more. The CDR3 nucleotides are TGTGCCAGCAGCCGGGACAGGGCCACTTCCTACAATGAGCAGTTCTTC. It is translated as CASSRDRATSYNEQFF. The chain has TRBV7-2 and TRBJ2-1, with 9 bases identical to TRBD1. This CDR3 comprises 16 residues. Germline trimming cut 5 bases from V and 1 base from J; bases unmatched to any gene: 6. Per germline, CDR1 SGHTA and CDR2 FQGNSA.

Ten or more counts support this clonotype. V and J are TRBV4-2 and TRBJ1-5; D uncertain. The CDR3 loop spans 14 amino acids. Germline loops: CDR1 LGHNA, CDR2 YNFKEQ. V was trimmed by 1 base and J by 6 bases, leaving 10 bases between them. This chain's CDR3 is CASSQVGGSQPQHF. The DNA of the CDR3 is TGTGCCAGCAGCCAAGTAGGTGGGTCTCAGCCCCAGCATTTT.

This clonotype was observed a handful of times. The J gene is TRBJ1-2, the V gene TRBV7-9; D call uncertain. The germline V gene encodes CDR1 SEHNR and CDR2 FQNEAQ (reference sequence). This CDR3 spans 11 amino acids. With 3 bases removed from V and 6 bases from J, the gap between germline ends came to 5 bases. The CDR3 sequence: CASSFFHGYTF. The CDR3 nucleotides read TGTGCCAGCAGCTTTTTCCATGGCTACACCTTC. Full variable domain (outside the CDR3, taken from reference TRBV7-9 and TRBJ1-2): DTGVSQNPRHKITKRGQNVTFRCDPISEHNRLYWYRQTLGQGPEFLTYFQNEAQLEKSRLLSDRFSAERPKGSFSTLEIQRTEQGDSAMYLCASSFFHGYTFGSGTRLTVV.

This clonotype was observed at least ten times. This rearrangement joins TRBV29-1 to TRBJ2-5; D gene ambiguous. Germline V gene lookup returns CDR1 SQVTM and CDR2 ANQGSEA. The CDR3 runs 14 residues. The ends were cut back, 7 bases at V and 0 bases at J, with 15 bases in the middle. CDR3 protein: CSAPLLRNQETQYF. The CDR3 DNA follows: TGCAGCGCCCCACTTTTGCGGAACCAAGAGACCCAGTACTTC.